These 4 T cell receptor beta chains were sequenced from one sample in a study of monozygotic twins with inflammatory bowel disease. TCRdb reprocessed the 5' RACE reads and stores each CDR3 protein as one record, lacking DNA. The sample has about 210,000 distinct CDR3 sequences. Specimen: blood. These receptors originate from a human donor with ulcerative colitis or Crohn's disease, or a healthy co-twin of an affected twin (not recorded which).

This rearrangement joins TRBV6-5 to TRBJ2-7. Germline V gene lookup returns CDR1 MNHEY and CDR2 SVGAGI. CDR3 length equals 13 residues. CDR3 region: CASRREGFHEQYF.

The V and J genes are TRBV11-2 and TRBJ1-6; TCRdb picks TRBD1, but there is no DNA to check that call. The CDR3 runs to 13 residues. Germline V lookup: CDR1 SGHAT, CDR2 FQNNGV. The CDR3: CASSLVGDSPLHF.

The chain uses TRBV6-5 and TRBJ1-5. CDR1 and CDR2 (germline): MNHEY, SVGAGI. This CDR3 spans 14 amino acids. The CDR3: CASSYSNGNQPQHF.

The chain employs TRBV5-1 and TRBJ2-3. Per the germline V gene, CDR1 is SGHRS and CDR2 is YFSETQ. There are 14 residues in the CDR3. The CDR3 protein is CASSFLDPTDTQYF. Using reference TRBV5-1 and TRBJ2-3 for the parts outside the CDR3, the full variable domain is KAGVTQTPRYLIKTRGQQVTLSCSPISGHRSVSWYQQTPGQGLQFLFEYFSETQRNKGNFPGRFSGRQFSNSRSEMNVSTLELGDSALYLCASSFLDPTDTQYFGPGTRLTVL.